This note documents a single T cell receptor (beta chain) sequence. The sample comes from a study of blood T cell repertoires in COVID-19. Study in general: Acute and convalescent COVID-19 specimens originated in the United States, Italy and Spain. T cells, B-cell-depleted T cells, or PBMCs provided the cDNA or gDNA that served as material.

Germline V gene data show CDR1 as MNHEY and CDR2 as SVGEGT. V was shortened by 2 bases and J by 2 bases, with 14 bases between the two germline ends. The CDR3 covers 16 residues. Original processing methods: Reference gene primer amplification yielded estimated nucleated cell counts. Assay used: immunoSEQ multiplex PCR; TCRdb lists only in-frame clones, some missing. V and J calls and clone size come straight from that table; D and trimming were deduced from the DNA. Of 130,000 to 150,000 clones detected, 78% appear once; the ten largest clones hold roughly 2%. The sample consisted of peripheral blood. The chain combines TRBV6-2 or TRBV6-3 with TRBJ2-3; D unclear. This receptor was taken from a woman aged 55-69 years with acute or convalescent COVID-19. CDR3 protein: CASSYPGKPFTDTQYF. The CDR3 DNA reads TGTGCCAGCAGTTACCCCGGTAAACCGTTCACAGATACGCAGTATTTT.